This T cell receptor beta chain was captured in a study of vaccination effects on CD4 cells after COVID-19. TCRdb's copy holds only in-frame clones and misses some; the assay was immunoSEQ multiplex PCR. This sample has approximately 13,000 clones, with over 65% found just once. After removal of 8 bases from V and 3 bases from J, the junction contained 4 bases not matched to a gene. Germline V gives CDR1 SGHTA, CDR2 FQGNSA. The CDR3 consists of 13 residues. As concerns this clone: Its specificity is unknown.

Expansion with viral peptide pools was applied to antigen-specific CD4+ T cells by the ViraFEST assay prior to sequencing. Following 10 days of culture, CD4+ T cells were isolated. Negative nucleocapsid antibody tests before and after vaccination confirmed no previous SARS-CoV-2 infection. This sequence was found in a human donor who received a COVID-19 vaccine. The chain links TRBV7-2 to TRBJ1-1; 9 bases match TRBD1. This sample comprised CD4+ T cells from PBMCs cultured with HCoV-229E spike peptides, obtained before COVID-19 vaccination. The CDR3 is CASSRDRDTEAFF. The DNA of the CDR3 is TGTGCCAGCTCCCGGGACAGGGACACTGAAGCTTTCTTT.